The 8 T cell receptor beta chains below all came from one sample that was sequenced in a study of T cells after yellow fever vaccination. Via MiXCR, TCRdb re-called the 5' RACE reads, giving one row per CDR3 protein. The sample includes about 310,000 distinct CDR3 sequences, around 3.6% of them seen just once. Sequencing was performed on PBMCs, taken on the day of the yellow fever booster vaccination. The receptors were sampled from a man younger than 30 who received the YFV17D yellow fever vaccine.

This clonotype has ten or more counts. The V call is TRBV7-2, the J call TRBJ2-7, with TRBD1 matching over 7 bases. CDR1 and CDR2 (germline): SGHTA, FQGNSA. V dropped 4 bases and J dropped 8; count of bases not matched to a gene: 5. The CDR3 extends over 12 amino acids. The CDR3, as DNA: TGTGCCAGCAGCTCGGGACAGACCAAGCAGTACTTC. Protein sequence: CASSSGQTKQYF.

There are many counts of this clonotype. J is TRBJ2-1 and V is TRBV7-7; TRBD1 might be the D (5 bases). V was cut by 0 bases and J by 4 bases, with 7 bases left in between. Germline values: CDR1 SSHAT, CDR2 FNYEAQ (reference sequence). The CDR3 contains 14 residues. CDR3 sequence: CASSLAAGYNEQFF. DNA for the CDR3: TGTGCCAGCAGCTTAGCAGCAGGGTACAATGAGCAGTTCTTC.

Ten or more counts support this clonotype. The chain is built from TRBV5-4 and TRBJ2-1, with TRBD2 identical over 8 bases. The V segment lost 7 bases and the J segment 7 bases; nucleotides outside the gene matches: 13. This CDR3 has 15 residues. Germline CDR1 SGHNT, CDR2 YYREEE (reference sequence). The CDR3 DNA reads TGTGCCAGCCGGTCGTCGGCGGGGGGACGGAATGAGCAGTTCTTC. Encoded protein: CASRSSAGGRNEQFF.

This clonotype has at least ten counts. V usage is TRBV7-2 and J usage is TRBJ1-1; tentative D call: TRBD1 (5 bases). V lost 2 bases and J 1 base, leaving 11 bases between the germline ends. Looked up from germline, CDR1 is SGHTA and CDR2 is FQGNSA. CDR3 length: 15 amino acids. CDR3 sequence (DNA): TGTGCCAGCAGCTTAAGGGGCAGGGAGAACACTGAAGCTTTCTTT. It codes for CASSLRGRENTEAFF.

This clonotype was recorded at least ten times. DNA for the CDR3: TGCGCCAGCAGCCAGAGGGACATTGGGACCCAGTACTTC. Residues: CASSQRDIGTQYF. This rearrangement joins TRBV4-1 to TRBJ2-5; TRBD1 is a possible D gene (6 bases). Trimming shortened V by 3 bases and J by 7 bases, and 12 bases separated the two germline ends. Germline V gene sequence: CDR1 MGHRA, CDR2 YSYEKL. The CDR3 runs to 13 residues.

This clonotype was counted many times. This chain uses TRBV7-2 with TRBJ2-1; weak D call: TRBD2 (5 bases). Trimming took 2 bases from V and 4 from J, leaving 12 bases between them. This CDR3 comprises 15 residues. Germline V gives CDR1 SGHTA, CDR2 FQGNSA. CDR3 nucleotide sequence: TGTGCCAGCAGCTTATCGGCTAGCCTTTACAATGAGCAGTTCTTC. Translation gives CASSLSASLYNEQFF.

V and J are TRBV24-1 and TRBJ2-3, with D hard to call. In germline, CDR1 is KGHDR, CDR2 SFDVKD. The CDR3 is made up of 15 amino acids. V dropped 6 bases and J dropped 2 bases, with 14 bases sitting between them. The CDR3, as DNA: TGTGCCACCAGTTTAGGCAGGACCTACACAGATACGCAGTATTTT. Its protein is CATSLGRTYTDTQYF.

This clonotype was observed at least ten times. V usage is TRBV7-2 and J usage is TRBJ2-1, with 10 bases identical to TRBD2. V lost 6 bases to trimming and J lost 2 bases; unmatched junction nucleotides: 4. Germline CDR1 is SGHTA and CDR2 is FQGNSA. This CDR3 comprises 15 residues. The CDR3, as DNA: TGTGCCAGCAGTTATCTAGCGGGGGCCTACAATGAGCAGTTCTTC. Its protein product is CASSYLAGAYNEQFF.